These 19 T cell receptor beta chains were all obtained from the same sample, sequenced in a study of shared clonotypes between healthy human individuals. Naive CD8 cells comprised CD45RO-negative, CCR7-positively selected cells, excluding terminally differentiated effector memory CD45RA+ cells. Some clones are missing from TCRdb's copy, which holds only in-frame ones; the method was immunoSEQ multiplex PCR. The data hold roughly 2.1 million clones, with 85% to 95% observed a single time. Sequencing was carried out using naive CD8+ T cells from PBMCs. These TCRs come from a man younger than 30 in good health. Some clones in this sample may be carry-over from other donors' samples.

The CDR3 sequence is CASSLLGTDNEQFF. DNA for the CDR3: TGTGCCAGCAGTCTGTTGGGGACAGACAATGAGCAGTTCTTC. This chain connects TRBV27 to TRBJ2-1, with 7 bases lining up with TRBD1. CDR1 and CDR2 from the germline V gene are MNHEY and SMNVEV (reference sequence). The CDR3 loop spans 14 amino acids. V trimming: 5 bases; J trimming: 5 bases; junction bases outside the gene matches: 6.

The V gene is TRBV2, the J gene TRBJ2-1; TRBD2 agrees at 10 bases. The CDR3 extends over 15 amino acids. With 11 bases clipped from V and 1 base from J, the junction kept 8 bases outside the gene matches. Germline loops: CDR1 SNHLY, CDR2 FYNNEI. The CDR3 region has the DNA TGTGCCGTGATTAGCGGGAGGCCTTCCTACAATGAGCAGTTCTTC. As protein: CAVISGRPSYNEQFF.

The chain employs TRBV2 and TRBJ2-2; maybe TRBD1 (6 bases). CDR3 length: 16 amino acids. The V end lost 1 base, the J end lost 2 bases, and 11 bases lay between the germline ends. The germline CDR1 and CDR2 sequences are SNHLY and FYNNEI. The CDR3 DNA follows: TGTGCCAGCAGTGAAGGGCAGGGGTACAACACCGGGGAGCTGTTTTTT. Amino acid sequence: CASSEGQGYNTGELFF.

This CDR3 is CASSPGDRVTDTQYF. CDR3 nucleotides: TGTGCCAGCAGTCCCGGGGACAGGGTGACAGATACGCAGTATTTT. The chain recombines TRBV28 with TRBJ2-3, with TRBD1 matching over 9 bases. V shed 5 bases and J 3 bases; nucleotides not matched to a gene: 6. CDR3 length equals 15 residues. The V gene's germline CDR1 is MDHEN and CDR2 SYDVKM.

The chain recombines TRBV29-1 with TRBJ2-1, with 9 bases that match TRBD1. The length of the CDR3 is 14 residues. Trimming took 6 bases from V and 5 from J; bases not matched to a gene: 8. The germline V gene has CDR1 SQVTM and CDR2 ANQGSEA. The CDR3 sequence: CSVTTRDRDNEQFF. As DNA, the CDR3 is TGCAGCGTGACTACTCGGGACAGGGACAATGAGCAGTTCTTC.

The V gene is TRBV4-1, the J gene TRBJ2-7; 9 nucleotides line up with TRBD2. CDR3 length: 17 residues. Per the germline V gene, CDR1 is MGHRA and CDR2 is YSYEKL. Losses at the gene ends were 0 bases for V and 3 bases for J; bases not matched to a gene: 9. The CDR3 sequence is CASSQEVVSGSVYEQYF. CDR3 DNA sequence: TGCGCCAGCAGCCAAGAGGTTGTTAGCGGGAGTGTCTACGAGCAGTACTTC.

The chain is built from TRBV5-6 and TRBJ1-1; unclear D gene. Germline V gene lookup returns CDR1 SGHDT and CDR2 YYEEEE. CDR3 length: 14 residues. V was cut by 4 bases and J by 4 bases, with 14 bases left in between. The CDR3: CASSPRDSSTEAFF. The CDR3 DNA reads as TGTGCCAGCAGCCCTAGGGATTCAAGCACTGAAGCTTTCTTT.

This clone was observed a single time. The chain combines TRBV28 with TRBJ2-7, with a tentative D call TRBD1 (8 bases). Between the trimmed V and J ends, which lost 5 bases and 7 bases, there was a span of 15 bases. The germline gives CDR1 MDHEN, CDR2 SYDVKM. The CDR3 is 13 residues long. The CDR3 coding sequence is TGTGCCAGCAGTCTACAGGGGGAGGGGGAGCAGTACTTC. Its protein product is CASSLQGEGEQYF.

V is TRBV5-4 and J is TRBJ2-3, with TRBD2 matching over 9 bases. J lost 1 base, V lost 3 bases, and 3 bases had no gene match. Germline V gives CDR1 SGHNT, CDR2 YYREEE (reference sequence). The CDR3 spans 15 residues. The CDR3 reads CASSSRTSGTDTQYF. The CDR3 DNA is TGTGCCAGCAGCTCCCGGACTAGCGGCACAGATACGCAGTATTTT. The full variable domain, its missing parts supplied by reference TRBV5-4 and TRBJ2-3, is ETGVTQSPTHLIKTRGQQVTLRCSSQSGHNTVSWYQQALGQGPQFIFQYYREEENGRGNFPPRFSGLQFPNYSSELNVNALELDDSALYLCASSSRTSGTDTQYFGPGTRLTVL.

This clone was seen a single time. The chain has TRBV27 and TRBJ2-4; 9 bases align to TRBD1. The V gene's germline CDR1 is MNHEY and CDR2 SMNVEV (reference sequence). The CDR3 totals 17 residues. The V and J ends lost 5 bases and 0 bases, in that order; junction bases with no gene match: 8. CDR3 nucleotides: TGTGCCAGCAGTCCCCGACAGGGGGGCCAAGCCAAAAACATTCAGTACTTC. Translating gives CASSPRQGGQAKNIQYF.

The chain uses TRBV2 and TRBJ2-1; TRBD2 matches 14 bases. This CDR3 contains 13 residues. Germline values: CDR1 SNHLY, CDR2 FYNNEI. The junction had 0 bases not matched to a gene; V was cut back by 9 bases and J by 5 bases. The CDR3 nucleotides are TGTGCCAGGGGACTAGCGGGAGACAATGAGCAGTTCTTC. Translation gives CARGLAGDNEQFF.

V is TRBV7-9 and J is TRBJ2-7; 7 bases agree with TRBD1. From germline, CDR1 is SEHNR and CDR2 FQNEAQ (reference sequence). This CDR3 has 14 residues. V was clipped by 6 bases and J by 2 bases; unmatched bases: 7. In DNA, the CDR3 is TGTGCCAGCAGGCCGGGACAGCCTCCCTACGAGCAGTACTTC. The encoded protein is CASRPGQPPYEQYF.

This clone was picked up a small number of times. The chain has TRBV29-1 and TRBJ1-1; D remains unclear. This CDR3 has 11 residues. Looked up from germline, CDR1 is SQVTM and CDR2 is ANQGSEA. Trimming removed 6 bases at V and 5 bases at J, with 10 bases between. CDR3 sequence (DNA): TGCAGCGTGGACGTCGCAACTGAAGCTTTCTTT. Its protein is CSVDVATEAFF.

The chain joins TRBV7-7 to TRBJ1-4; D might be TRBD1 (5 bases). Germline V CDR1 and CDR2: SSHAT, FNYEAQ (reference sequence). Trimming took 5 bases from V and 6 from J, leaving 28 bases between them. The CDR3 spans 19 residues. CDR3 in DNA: TGTGCCAGCAGCCCGCGAATCATACCAATAAGGGGTGAAGATGAAAAACTGTTTTTT. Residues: CASSPRIIPIRGEDEKLFF. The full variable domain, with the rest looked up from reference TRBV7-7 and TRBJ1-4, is GAGVSQSPRYKVTKRGQDVTLRCDPISSHATLYWYQQALGQGPEFLTYFNYEAQPDKSGLPSDRFSAERPEGSISTLTIQRTEQRDSAMYRCASSPRIIPIRGEDEKLFFGSGTQLSVL.

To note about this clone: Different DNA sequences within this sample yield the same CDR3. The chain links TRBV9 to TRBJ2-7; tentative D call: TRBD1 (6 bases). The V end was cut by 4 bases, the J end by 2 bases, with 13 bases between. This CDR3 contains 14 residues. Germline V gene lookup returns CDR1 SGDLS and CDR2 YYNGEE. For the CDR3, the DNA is TGTGCCAGCAGCCCATCGGACAGAGCCTACGAGCAGTACTTC. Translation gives CASSPSDRAYEQYF.

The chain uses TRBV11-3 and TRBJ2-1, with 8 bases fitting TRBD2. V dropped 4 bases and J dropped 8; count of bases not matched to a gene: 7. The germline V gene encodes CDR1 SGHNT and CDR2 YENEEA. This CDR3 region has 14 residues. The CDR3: CASSSSGSRYEQFF. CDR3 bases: TGTGCCAGCAGCTCGAGCGGGAGTAGGTATGAGCAGTTCTTC.

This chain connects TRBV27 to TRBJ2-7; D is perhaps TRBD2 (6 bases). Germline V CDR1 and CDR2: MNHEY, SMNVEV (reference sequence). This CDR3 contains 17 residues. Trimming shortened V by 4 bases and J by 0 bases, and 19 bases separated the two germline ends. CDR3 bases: TGTGCCAGCAGTTCCCCTCGGAGTGGGGGGACCTCCTACGAGCAGTACTTC. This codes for CASSSPRSGGTSYEQYF.

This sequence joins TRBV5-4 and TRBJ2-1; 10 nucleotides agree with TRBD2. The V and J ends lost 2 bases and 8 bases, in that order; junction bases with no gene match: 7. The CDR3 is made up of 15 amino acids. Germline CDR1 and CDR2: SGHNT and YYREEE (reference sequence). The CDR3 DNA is TGTGCCAGCAGCTTTTATAGCGGGAGGTACTATGAGCAGTTCTTC. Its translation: CASSFYSGRYYEQFF.

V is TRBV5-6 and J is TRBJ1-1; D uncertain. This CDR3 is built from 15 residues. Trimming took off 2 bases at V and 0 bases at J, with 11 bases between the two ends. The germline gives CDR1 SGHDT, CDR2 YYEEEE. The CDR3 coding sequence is TGTGCCAGCAGCTTTCCGGTGCAGTTGAACACTGAAGCTTTCTTT. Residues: CASSFPVQLNTEAFF.